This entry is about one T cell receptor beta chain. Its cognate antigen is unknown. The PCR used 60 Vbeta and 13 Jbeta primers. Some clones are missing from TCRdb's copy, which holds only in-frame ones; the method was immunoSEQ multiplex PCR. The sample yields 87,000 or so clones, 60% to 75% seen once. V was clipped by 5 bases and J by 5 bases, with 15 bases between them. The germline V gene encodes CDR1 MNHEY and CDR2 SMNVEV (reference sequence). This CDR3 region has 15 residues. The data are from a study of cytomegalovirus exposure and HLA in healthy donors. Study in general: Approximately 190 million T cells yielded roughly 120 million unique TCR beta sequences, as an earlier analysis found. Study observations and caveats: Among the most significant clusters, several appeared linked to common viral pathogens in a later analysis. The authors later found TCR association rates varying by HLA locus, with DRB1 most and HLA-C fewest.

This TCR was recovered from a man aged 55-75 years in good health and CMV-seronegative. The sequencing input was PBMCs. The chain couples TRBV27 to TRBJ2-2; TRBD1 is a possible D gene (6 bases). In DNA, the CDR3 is TGTGCCAGCAGTCTTATCCTAGGGGGAACCGGGGAGCTGTTTTTT. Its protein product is CASSLILGGTGELFF.